These 3 T cell receptor beta chains were sequenced from one sample in a study of blood T cell repertoires in COVID-19. The repertoire was sequenced with immunoSEQ multiplex PCR; TCRdb's copy has only in-frame clones and lacks some. The profile shows 50,000 to 55,000 clones, roughly nine tenths of them singletons. Sequenced sample: peripheral blood. Receptors originate from a man in his 60s with active COVID-19.

This chain links TRBV15 with TRBJ2-7; 9 nucleotides match TRBD1. CDR1 and CDR2 (germline): LNHNV, YYDKDF (reference sequence). The CDR3 consists of 16 residues. With V trimmed by 5 bases and J by 3 bases, 11 bases remained unmatched. This CDR3 reads CATSFLPGTGNYEQYF. The DNA for the CDR3 is TGTGCCACCAGCTTTTTGCCCGGGACAGGGAACTACGAGCAGTACTTC.

This rearrangement joins TRBV6-2 or TRBV6-3 to TRBJ2-1, with TRBD2 matching 7 bases. The CDR3 has 13 residues. Per germline, CDR1 MNHEY and CDR2 SVGEGT. J was trimmed by 4 bases and V by 4 bases; bases with no gene match: 1. In nucleotides, the CDR3 is TGTGCCAGCAGTTTCGGGGGGTACAATGAGCAGTTCTTC. Encoded protein: CASSFGGYNEQFF.

The chain employs TRBV21-1 and TRBJ2-2; no DNA check was done on the table's D call, TRBD2. TRBV21-1 is noted as a pseudogene. This CDR3 comprises 16 residues. The CDR3 nucleotides read TGTGCCAGCAGCCCTGAGGTGGGGGGACCACCGGGCGAGCTGTTTTTT. This encodes CASSPEVGGPPGELFF.